The sample holds a few counts of the clone carrying this TCR beta chain. Its target is unknown. TCRdb processed the 5' RACE reads anew with MiXCR; each CDR3 protein has one entry. The repertoire consists of 250,000 to 400,000 distinct CDR3 sequences, with about 4% occurring once and the leading ten covering approximately 23%. The data were taken from a study of T cells after yellow fever vaccination. Study findings and constraints: The CD4 and CD8 compartments had a small share of their clonotypes in common. Booster samples showed a return of most primary-vaccination clones (around 96% CD4, over 70% CD8). Abundant clonotypes (contaminants from the bulk population) could be present in FACS-sorted repertoires.

Looked up from germline, CDR1 is DFQATT and CDR2 is SNEGSKA (reference sequence). The CDR3 loop spans 12 amino acids. V was cut by 3 bases and J by 14 bases, with 14 bases left in between. This TCR derives from a man younger than 35 who received the YFV17D yellow fever vaccine. The chain is built from TRBV20-1 and TRBJ1-6; TRBD1 might be the D (6 bases). The source material was PBMCs, sampled 5 days after the yellow fever booster vaccination. CDR3 bases: TGCAGTGCTAGGGACTTAAAGGGGGCCCTCCACTTT. Its protein product is CSARDLKGALHF.